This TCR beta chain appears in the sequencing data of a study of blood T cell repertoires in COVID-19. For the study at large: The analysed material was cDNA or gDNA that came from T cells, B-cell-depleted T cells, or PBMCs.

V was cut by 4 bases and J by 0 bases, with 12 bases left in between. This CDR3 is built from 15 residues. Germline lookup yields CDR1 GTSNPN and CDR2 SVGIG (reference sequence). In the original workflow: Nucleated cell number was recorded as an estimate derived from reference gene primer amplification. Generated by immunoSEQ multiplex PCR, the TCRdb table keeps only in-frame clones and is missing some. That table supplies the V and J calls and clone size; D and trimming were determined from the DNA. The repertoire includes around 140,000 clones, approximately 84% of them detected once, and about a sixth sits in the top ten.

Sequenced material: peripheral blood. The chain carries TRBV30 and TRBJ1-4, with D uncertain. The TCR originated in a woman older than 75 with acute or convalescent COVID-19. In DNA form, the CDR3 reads TGTGCCTGGAAGCCCACCGGAGCAACTAATGAAAAACTGTTTTTT. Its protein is CAWKPTGATNEKLFF.